The clone carrying this T cell receptor beta chain appeared a few times. Its matching antigen is unknown. TCRdb re-analysed the 5' RACE reads in MiXCR, keeping a single row per CDR3 protein. The table has around 490,000 distinct CDR3 sequences, about 16% seen once; the top ten hold about 0.47%. Only healthy Caucasians were enrolled as donors. The V and J ends lost 3 bases and 7 bases, in that order; junction bases with no gene match: 27. The CDR3 is made up of 23 amino acids. Looked up from germline, CDR1 is LGHNA and CDR2 is YSLEER. This entry comes from a study of identical twins. Study results and limitations: Conclusions were based on cross-sectional statistical analysis, without following the same donors. Zero-insertion results could be subject to partial confounding by invariant MAIT and iNKT cells.

This sample was also put to use in a study of yellow fever vaccine responses in identical twins.

The sequence was obtained from a woman aged 18-35 years in good health. The V call is TRBV4-3, the J call TRBJ1-6, with 10 nucleotides matching TRBD1. Sample: CD4+ T cells sorted from blood. The CDR3, as DNA: TGCGCCAGCAGCCAGGACAGGGGGAAACTAACTTCCGACAAAGTATACGGAAATTCACCCCTCCACTTT. It specifies CASSQDRGKLTSDKVYGNSPLHF.